This section outlines one T cell receptor beta chain sequence together with its context. Its antigen is unidentified. Treatment meaning: oral pan-JAK inhibitor, 5-10 mg twice daily. The data were obtained in a study of CD8+ T cells in alopecia areata. The study, taken as a whole, reports: Throughout tofacitinib, many expanded lesional clones continued to persist in scalp and blood.

V shed 1 base and J shed 7 bases, with 6 bases lying between them. The CDR3 runs 13 residues. Germline-derived CDR1 and CDR2 are SGHRS and YFSETQ. TCR sequencing used cDNA made by reverse transcription of extracted RNA. Only in-frame clones appear in the TCRdb table, and some are missing; sequencing was by immunoSEQ multiplex PCR. The sample yields approximately 200,000 clones, 50% to 60% seen once. The sequence derives from a human donor with alopecia areata. The specimen comprised CD4+ T cells sorted from blood, sampled at week 4, from a patient treated with tofacitinib. This chain links TRBV5-1 with TRBJ1-6, with D perhaps TRBD1 (5 bases). CDR3 sequence (DNA): TGCGCCAGCAGCTTGCAGGGAAATTCACCCCTCCACTTT. Amino acids: CASSLQGNSPLHF.